These 23 T cell receptor beta chains came from one sample sequenced in a study of OX40 agonist ivuxolimab in advanced cancers. Clones were read by immunoSEQ multiplex PCR, and TCRdb kept only the in-frame ones, dropping some. This table has 48,000 or so clones, approximately 88% appearing once. The specimen comprised CD4+ or CD8+ T cells sorted from blood, sampled in a trial of the OX40 agonist ivuxolimab. The receptor source for this set is an adult with an advanced solid tumor such as melanoma, head and neck, liver or kidney cancer.

This chain's CDR3 is CASTLKIGQLIPAYGYTF. The CDR3 region has the DNA TGTGCCAGCACCTTAAAGATCGGACAGCTAATTCCGGCATATGGCTACACCTTC. The chain combines TRBV19 with TRBJ1-2; TRBD1 is a possible D gene (6 bases). The germline V gene encodes CDR1 LNHDA and CDR2 SQIVND (reference sequence). Trimming took 9 bases from V and 5 from J, leaving 31 bases between them. There are 18 residues in the CDR3.

This clone is a singleton in its sample. This sequence joins TRBV25-1 and TRBJ2-3; 11 bases agree with TRBD2. CDR3 length: 14 amino acids. Germline V gene data show CDR1 as MGHDK and CDR2 as SYGVNS. V was pared by 2 bases and J by 5 bases, with 0 bases of the junction left unmatched. The CDR3 sequence: CASSEGLAGDTQYF. As DNA, the CDR3 is TGTGCCAGCAGTGAAGGACTAGCGGGAGATACGCAGTATTTT.

The chain joins TRBV2 to TRBJ2-1; D not certain. CDR3 size: 16 residues. Germline CDR1 is SNHLY and CDR2 is FYNNEI. Trimming left V 6 bases short and J 6 bases short, with 21 bases between. The CDR3, as DNA: TGTGCCAGCAGCGTATGGACGGTAGACCCTTCCAATGAGCAGTTCTTC. This encodes CASSVWTVDPSNEQFF.

The J gene is TRBJ2-7, the V gene TRBV6-6; 10 bases line up with TRBD2. The CDR3 loop spans 15 amino acids. Germline CDR1 and CDR2: MNHNY and SVGAGI (reference sequence). The V gene end was trimmed by 2 bases and the J gene end by 4 bases; junction bases not matched to a gene: 5. CDR3 in amino acids: CASSYSGGAGYEQYF. The CDR3 DNA reads TGTGCCAGCAGTTACAGCGGGGGGGCAGGATACGAGCAGTACTTC.

There are a few counts of this clone. The gene calls are TRBV4-3 and TRBJ1-1; no definite D call. This CDR3 comprises 15 residues. V was cut by 1 base and J by 6 bases, with 15 bases left in between. In germline, CDR1 is LGHNA, CDR2 YSLEER. CDR3 nucleotide sequence: TGCGCCAGCAGCCAAGGCTTAAGGGCTGGCGCTGAAGCTTTCTTT. Protein product: CASSQGLRAGAEAFF.

This clone has a handful of counts. Other DNA sequences in this specimen translate into the identical CDR3. The chain's CDR3 is CASSEGSLSYEQYF. The CDR3 bases are TGTGCCAGCAGTGAAGGGTCCCTCTCCTACGAGCAGTACTTC. The J gene is TRBJ2-7, the V gene TRBV2; unclear D gene. V was cut by 1 base and J by 0 bases, with 7 bases left in between. Per the germline V gene, CDR1 is SNHLY and CDR2 is FYNNEI. CDR3 size: 14 residues.

The chain couples TRBV2 to TRBJ2-3; D ambiguous. Trimming removed 6 bases at V and 6 bases at J, with 13 bases between. Germline loops: CDR1 SNHLY, CDR2 FYNNEI. The CDR3 loop spans 13 amino acids. The CDR3 protein is CASSPDLEDTQYF. The DNA of the CDR3 is TGTGCCAGCAGCCCCGACCTGGAGGATACGCAGTATTTT.

The chain carries TRBV6-1 and TRBJ2-5, with D perhaps matching TRBD2 (5 bases). The CDR3 contains 15 residues. The germline gives CDR1 MNHNS, CDR2 SASEGT. The ends were cut back, 5 bases at V and 5 bases at J, with 18 bases in the middle. The CDR3 bases are TGTGCCAGCAGTTTGGAGGCGTTCCCGGGGGAGACCCAGTACTTC. Its translation: CASSLEAFPGETQYF.

This chain connects TRBV9 to TRBJ1-1; 7 bases map to TRBD1. CDR1 and CDR2 from the germline V gene are SGDLS and YYNGEE. The V gene end was trimmed by 3 bases and the J gene end by 3 bases; junction bases not matched to a gene: 5. This CDR3 has 14 residues. The CDR3 DNA is TGTGCCAGCAGCGCGCATGGGACAGACACTGAAGCTTTCTTT. It encodes CASSAHGTDTEAFF.

This sequence joins TRBV19 and TRBJ2-2; D call uncertain. The CDR3 is 13 amino acids. From germline, CDR1 is LNHDA and CDR2 SQIVND (reference sequence). V was pared by 2 bases and J by 6 bases, with 7 bases between. CDR3 amino acids: CASSIRVAGELFF. CDR3 nucleotide sequence: TGTGCCAGTAGTATAAGGGTTGCCGGGGAGCTGTTTTTT. Complete variable domain (other parts from reference TRBV19 and TRBJ2-2): DGGITQSPKYLFRKEGQNVTLSCEQNLNHDAMYWYRQDPGQGLRLIYYSQIVNDFQKGDIAEGYSVSREKKESFPLTVTSAQKNPTAFYLCASSIRVAGELFFGEGSRLTVL.

The chain recombines TRBV5-4 with TRBJ2-3; no reliable D call. Germline values: CDR1 SGHNT, CDR2 YYREEE (reference sequence). Trimming removed 3 bases at V and 0 bases at J, with 11 bases between. The CDR3 totals 15 residues. CDR3: CASSSTPSSTDTQYF. The CDR3 bases are TGTGCCAGCAGCTCCACACCGTCAAGCACAGATACGCAGTATTTT.

The chain recombines TRBV2 with TRBJ1-5; no definite D call. In germline, CDR1 is SNHLY, CDR2 FYNNEI. Trimming took off 3 bases at V and 0 bases at J, with 9 bases between the two ends. This CDR3 is built from 15 residues. The CDR3 DNA is TGTGCCAGCAGTGACCACAGCTTTAGCAATCAGCCCCAGCATTTT. As protein: CASSDHSFSNQPQHF. The full variable domain, its missing parts supplied by reference TRBV2 and TRBJ1-5, is EPEVTQTPSHQVTQMGQEVILRCVPISNHLYFYWYRQILGQKVEFLVSFYNNEISEKSEIFDDQFSVERPDGSNFTLKIRSTKLEDSAMYFCASSDHSFSNQPQHFGDGTRLSIL.

The genes are TRBV7-6 and TRBJ2-3; TRBD2 matches at 12 bases. J was trimmed by 4 bases and V by 3 bases; bases with no gene match: 14. Germline CDR1 SGHVS, CDR2 FNYEAQ. The CDR3 has 19 residues. Written as DNA, the CDR3 is TGTGCCAGCAGCTTGAGTTCTAGCGGGAGGGCCGGGGGGTCAGATACGCAGTATTTT. Its protein is CASSLSSSGRAGGSDTQYF.

The CDR3 DNA reads as TGTGCCAGCAACACGGACAGGGCTGAAGCTTTCTTT. Protein sequence: CASNTDRAEAFF. The chain recombines TRBV6-1 with TRBJ1-1, with 8 bases that match TRBD1. The J segment lost 6 bases and the V segment lost 7 bases, leaving 4 bases of the junction unmatched. CDR1 is MNHNS, CDR2 SASEGT, per germline. The length of the CDR3 is 12 residues.

The rearrangement links TRBV5-1 to TRBJ1-1; a weak D match, TRBD1 (5 bases). This CDR3 spans 15 amino acids. V lost 5 bases and J lost 2, with 16 bases in between. Germline values: CDR1 SGHRS, CDR2 YFSETQ. CDR3 sequence: CASRGTTGRNTEAFF. The CDR3 nucleotides read TGCGCCAGCAGGGGGACCACGGGACGAAACACTGAAGCTTTCTTT.

This rearrangement joins TRBV19 to TRBJ2-2; D is possibly TRBD2 (5 bases). Germline V gene sequence: CDR1 LNHDA, CDR2 SQIVND (reference sequence). Trimming took off 6 bases at V and 5 bases at J, with 13 bases between the two ends. The CDR3 is 14 amino acids. This chain's CDR3 is CASRLDYQTGELFF. CDR3 DNA sequence: TGTGCCAGTAGGCTCGACTACCAGACCGGGGAGCTGTTTTTT. The variable domain in full, completed from reference TRBV19 and TRBJ2-2, reads DGGITQSPKYLFRKEGQNVTLSCEQNLNHDAMYWYRQDPGQGLRLIYYSQIVNDFQKGDIAEGYSVSREKKESFPLTVTSAQKNPTAFYLCASRLDYQTGELFFGEGSRLTVL.

The chain is built from TRBV10-3 and TRBJ2-7; D gene uncertain. Between the trimmed V and J ends, which lost 1 base and 5 bases, there was a span of 6 bases. The CDR3 sequence is 12 residues long. Germline V gene data show CDR1 as ENHRY and CDR2 as SYGVKD. CDR3 loop: CAISELSNEQYF. The CDR3 DNA sequence: TGTGCCATCAGTGAGTTGTCGAACGAGCAGTACTTC.

V is TRBV7-2 and J is TRBJ2-1; unclear D gene. The V end lost 3 bases, the J end lost 10 bases, and 10 bases lay between the germline ends. CDR1 and CDR2 from the germline V gene are SGHTA and FQGNSA. The CDR3 consists of 12 residues. The CDR3 DNA is TGTGCCAGCAGCTTCGGCTTCAGAGAGCAGTTCTTC. This gives the protein CASSFGFREQFF.

The chain employs TRBV5-5 and TRBJ1-4; D is ambiguous. V was shortened by 5 bases and J by 8 bases, with 19 bases between the two germline ends. Germline V gives CDR1 SGHKS, CDR2 YYEKEE (reference sequence). The CDR3 length is 15 residues. The CDR3 DNA reads TGTGCCAGCAGGGTACGGTTTGAATCGGGCGAAAAACTGTTTTTT. It translates to CASRVRFESGEKLFF.

The rearrangement uses TRBV18 and TRBJ2-5; no reliable D call. The J call is doubtful: the DNA matches TRBJ2-7 better. Germline V gives CDR1 KGHSH, CDR2 LQKENI. This CDR3 contains 14 residues. CDR3 bases: TGTGCCAGCTCACCACCGACAACCGCCTACGAGCAGTACTTC. Its protein product is CASSPPTTAYEQYF.

The chain is built from TRBV18 and TRBJ2-7, with TRBD1 matching over 7 bases. Looked up from germline, CDR1 is KGHSH and CDR2 is LQKENI. The ends lost 5 bases at V and 6 bases at J; junction bases unmatched: 10. CDR3 length equals 14 residues. CDR3 sequence: CASSSPSDRFEQYF. The CDR3 nucleotides are TGTGCCAGCTCATCCCCATCGGACAGGTTCGAGCAGTACTTC. Looking up the rest from reference TRBV18 and TRBJ2-7 gives the full variable domain: NAGVMQNPRHLVRRRGQEARLRCSPMKGHSHVYWYRQLPEEGLKFMVYLQKENIIDESGMPKERFSAEFPKEGPSILRIQQVVRGDSAAYFCASSSPSDRFEQYFGPGTRLTVT.

The CDR3 DNA reads as TGTGCCAGCAGGCGGGGGATAAGACAGGGTGGCACAGATACGCAGTATTTT. Amino acid sequence: CASRRGIRQGGTDTQYF. The chain joins TRBV27 to TRBJ2-3; possibly TRBD1 or TRBD2 for D (7 bases each). The ends were cut back, 6 bases at V and 1 base at J, with 20 bases in the middle. CDR1 and CDR2 (germline): MNHEY, SMNVEV (reference sequence). The CDR3 extends over 17 amino acids.

The chain uses TRBV6-5 and TRBJ1-5; TRBD1 is a possible D gene (5 bases). Trimming removed 8 bases from V and 4 bases from J, with 12 bases in between. The germline gives CDR1 MNHEY, CDR2 SVGAGI. The CDR3 has 13 residues. CDR3 protein: CASGRAQNQPQHF. CDR3 nucleotide sequence: TGTGCCAGCGGCAGGGCACAGAATCAGCCCCAGCATTTT.